This TCR beta chain was retrieved from a study of radiation and T cells in renal cell carcinoma. Study findings and constraints: Baseline intratumoral clonotype presence is unknown without pretreatment biopsies. In blood, top tumor clones expanded by 2 weeks, shrinking by 4.

Germline lookup yields CDR1 LNHDA and CDR2 SQIVND (reference sequence). CDR3 size: 16 residues. Trimming pared 5 bases from V and 2 bases from J, leaving 16 bases between. The data were produced by immunoSEQ multiplex PCR, yet TCRdb's version contains in-frame clones alone and is incomplete. The sample has about 150,000 clones; roughly 90% are singletons. Time point reported: blood 2 weeks post-SBRT. The treatment is: 15 Gy SBRT to primary tumor, nephrectomy 4 weeks later. Of note for this clone: The antigen is unknown.

The chain has TRBV19 and TRBJ1-5; D may be TRBD1 (5 bases). The origin of this receptor is a woman aged 45-60 years with renal cell carcinoma. The starting material was blood, obtained from a patient whose treatment included radiotherapy and nephrectomy. The CDR3: CASSPTGRVGNQPQHF. DNA for the CDR3: TGTGCCAGTAGTCCCACGGGCAGGGTAGGCAATCAGCCCCAGCATTTT.